These 27 T cell receptor beta chains came from one sample sequenced in a study of cytomegalovirus exposure and HLA in healthy donors. The PCR used 60 Vbeta and 13 Jbeta primers. Profiling relied on immunoSEQ multiplex PCR, and the TCRdb table lists in-frame clones only, not all of them. Here the sample spans around 200,000 clones, around three quarters being singletons. Source material: PBMCs. All receptors derive from a woman aged 18-29 years in good health and CMV-seronegative.

The CDR3 DNA follows: TGCGCCAGCAGCCAGGAGGCGGGACCAGGCGAGCAGTTCTTC. As protein: CASSQEAGPGEQFF. The chain links TRBV5-1 to TRBJ2-1, with a possible D match to TRBD2 (6 bases). The V and J ends lost 4 bases and 10 bases respectively, with 18 bases between them. Germline V gene sequence: CDR1 SGHRS, CDR2 YFSETQ. This CDR3 contains 14 residues. The full variable domain, completed using reference TRBV5-1 and TRBJ2-1, is KAGVTQTPRYLIKTRGQQVTLSCSPISGHRSVSWYQQTPGQGLQFLFEYFSETQRNKGNFPGRFSGRQFSNSRSEMNVSTLELGDSALYLCASSQEAGPGEQFFGPGTRLTVL.

J is TRBJ1-1 and V is TRBV10-1; possibly TRBD1 for D (6 bases). This CDR3 has 14 amino acids. The germline V gene has CDR1 WNHNN and CDR2 SYGVQD (reference sequence). Between the trimmed V and J ends, which lost 2 bases and 6 bases, there was a span of 13 bases. CDR3 DNA: TGCGCCAGCAGTGAGGGTTCAGGGGTCCCTGAAGCTTTCTTT. Residues: CASSEGSGVPEAFF.

The rearrangement joins TRBV2 to TRBJ1-3; possible D gene TRBD1, 6 bases. CDR1 is SNHLY and CDR2 is FYNNEI in the germline V gene. V was trimmed by 4 bases and J by 2 bases, leaving 15 bases between them. This CDR3 is built from 16 residues. In nucleotides, the CDR3 is TGTGCCAGCAGTGGTATGGGCAGGGGTGCTGGAAACACCATATATTTT. It translates to CASSGMGRGAGNTIYF.

The chain is built from TRBV6-1 and TRBJ2-7; TRBD2 agrees at 9 bases. This CDR3 is built from 12 residues. CDR1 is MNHNS, CDR2 SASEGT, per germline. V was clipped by 11 bases and J by 2 bases; unmatched bases: 4. The chain's CDR3 is CACGRATYEQYF. CDR3 DNA: TGTGCCTGCGGGAGGGCCACCTACGAGCAGTACTTC.

This sequence joins TRBV5-1 and TRBJ1-4; D unclear. The V end was cut by 4 bases, the J end by 8 bases, with 18 bases between. This CDR3 is built from 15 residues. CDR1 and CDR2 from the germline V gene are SGHRS and YFSETQ. CDR3 in amino acids: CASSGGRVGGEKLFF. CDR3 DNA: TGCGCCAGCAGCGGAGGAAGGGTGGGTGGAGAAAAACTGTTTTTT.

This chain joins TRBV2 and TRBJ1-2; 8 bases are a match to TRBD1. Germline V gene sequence: CDR1 SNHLY, CDR2 FYNNEI. V lost 8 bases, J lost 7 bases, and 12 bases stayed unmatched. CDR3 length: 14 residues. The CDR3, as DNA: TGTGCCAGCGAGGGACAGGTCTTAAAGGGTGGCTACACCTTC. Translating it yields CASEGQVLKGGYTF.

V and J are TRBV29-1 and TRBJ2-1, with TRBD2 identical over 7 bases. Germline V CDR1 and CDR2: SQVTM, ANQGSEA. This CDR3 region has 14 residues. V lost 5 bases, J lost 4 bases, and 8 bases stayed unmatched. The CDR3: CSVQGASGYNEQFF. The CDR3 coding sequence is TGCAGCGTTCAAGGGGCTAGCGGATACAATGAGCAGTTCTTC.

The rearrangement links TRBV10-1 to TRBJ1-1; tentative D call: TRBD1 (6 bases). With 4 bases removed from V and 1 base from J, the gap between germline ends came to 13 bases. CDR1 WNHNN and CDR2 SYGVQD come from the germline V gene (reference sequence). The CDR3 has 15 residues. CDR3 region: CASSANREGNTEAFF. The CDR3, as DNA: TGCGCCAGCAGTGCTAACAGGGAAGGGAACACTGAAGCTTTCTTT.

The chain employs TRBV28 and TRBJ2-7, with D unresolved. The CDR3 extends over 14 amino acids. V shed 7 bases and J shed 1 base, with 14 bases lying between them. The germline V gene has CDR1 MDHEN and CDR2 SYDVKM. CDR3 region: CASNHYLGSYEQYF. The DNA of the CDR3 is TGTGCCAGCAACCACTACCTGGGTTCCTACGAGCAGTACTTC.

V gene TRBV28 combines with J gene TRBJ2-7; D is unclear. The CDR3 has 13 residues. Germline V gene data show CDR1 as MDHEN and CDR2 as SYDVKM. V was trimmed by 5 bases and J by 1 base, leaving 9 bases between them. The CDR3 loop is CASSPLYSYEQYF. The CDR3 DNA reads as TGTGCCAGCAGTCCTCTCTATTCCTACGAGCAGTACTTC.

V gene TRBV28 combines with J gene TRBJ1-1; no clear D. V was pared by 1 base and J by 0 bases, with 6 bases between. Germline-derived CDR1 and CDR2 are MDHEN and SYDVKM. CDR3 length: 14 amino acids. The CDR3 coding sequence is TGTGCCAGCAGTTTATCACAGCTGAACACTGAAGCTTTCTTT. The encoded protein is CASSLSQLNTEAFF.

The chain uses TRBV4-1 and TRBJ2-3; D is unclear. This CDR3 has 14 residues. The germline V and J ends were trimmed by 1 base and 5 bases, with 10 bases remaining between them. Germline V gives CDR1 MGHRA, CDR2 YSYEKL. CDR3 sequence reads: CASSQASRGDTQYF. Here the CDR3 DNA reads TGCGCCAGCAGCCAAGCATCTAGAGGAGATACGCAGTATTTT.

The gene calls are TRBV4-1 and TRBJ2-4; 7 positions match TRBD1. The germline CDR1 and CDR2 sequences are MGHRA and YSYEKL. The trim removed 0 bases at V and 0 bases at J, leaving 5 bases unmatched. The CDR3 contains 17 residues. The CDR3 nucleotides are TGCGCCAGCAGCCAAGAGGGACAGTACCTAGCCAAAAACATTCAGTACTTC. Amino acids: CASSQEGQYLAKNIQYF.

This clone was detected only once. The chain has TRBV19 and TRBJ2-4, with TRBD1 as a possible D gene (5 bases). Germline V lookup: CDR1 LNHDA, CDR2 SQIVND (reference sequence). The CDR3 has 15 residues. The ends were cut back, 5 bases at V and 1 base at J, with 12 bases in the middle. The CDR3 region is CASSDLHRAKNIQYF. CDR3 DNA: TGTGCCAGTAGTGATTTACACAGGGCCAAAAACATTCAGTACTTC.

The chain couples TRBV14 to TRBJ1-2; 10 positions match TRBD1. The CDR3 covers 15 residues. In germline, CDR1 is SGHDN, CDR2 FVKESK. The ends lost 3 bases at V and 0 bases at J; junction bases unmatched: 1. CDR3 residues: CASSQGQGTNYGYTF. In DNA, the CDR3 is TGTGCCAGCAGCCAGGGACAGGGGACTAACTATGGCTACACCTTC.

This clone was recorded a few times. The rearrangement uses TRBV5-6 and TRBJ1-4, with D possibly matching TRBD1 (5 bases). This CDR3 is built from 13 residues. Germline-derived CDR1 and CDR2 are SGHDT and YYEEEE. V was clipped by 0 bases and J by 8 bases, with 8 bases between them. The CDR3 loop reads CASSLAEGEKLFF. The CDR3 DNA reads TGTGCCAGCAGCTTGGCGGAGGGGGAAAAACTGTTTTTT.

In regard to this clone: The sample carries other DNA sequences with the same CDR3. Here the CDR3 DNA reads TGTGCCAGCAGTTACTCGACCGGGGGGACCGGGGAGCTGTTTTTT. It codes for CASSYSTGGTGELFF. The V call is TRBV6-5, the J call TRBJ2-2, with TRBD2 identical over 7 bases. V lost 0 bases, J lost 5 bases, and 3 bases stayed unmatched. Germline CDR1 reads MNHEY; CDR2 reads SVGAGI. This CDR3 is 15 amino acids long.

The CDR3 sequence is CASSPSGTPSGNTIYF. CDR3 bases: TGTGCCAGCTCACCGTCCGGGACACCCTCTGGAAACACCATATATTTT. This chain uses TRBV18 with TRBJ1-3; tentative D call: TRBD1 (6 bases). Germline V gene sequence: CDR1 KGHSH, CDR2 LQKENI. This CDR3 region has 16 residues. Deletions cut 3 bases from V and 0 bases from J, with 12 bases between.

This clone is a singleton in its sample. J is TRBJ2-5 and V is TRBV6-1; 7 bases are shared with TRBD1. The J call is doubtful: the DNA matches TRBJ2-7 better. Germline V lookup: CDR1 MNHNS, CDR2 SASEGT. This CDR3 spans 17 amino acids. This CDR3 reads CASSEEGEGARRSEQYF. DNA of the CDR3: TGTGCCAGCAGTGAAGAGGGCGAGGGGGCGCGGAGATCCGAGCAGTACTTC.

The rearrangement links TRBV6-7 to TRBJ2-7; possibly TRBD2 for D (5 bases). TRBV6-7 is classed as an ORF, of uncertain function. Trimming left V 2 bases short and J 0 bases short, with 17 bases between. CDR3 length: 17 amino acids. CDR3 sequence: CASSYNAATGSSYEQYF. Written as DNA, the CDR3 is TGTGCCAGCAGTTACAATGCGGCTACGGGGAGCTCCTACGAGCAGTACTTC.

In this sample, this clone turned up a few times. The gene calls are TRBV11-2 and TRBJ2-5; maybe TRBD1 (6 bases). V lost 2 bases and J 2 bases, leaving 6 bases between the germline ends. Germline V gene lookup returns CDR1 SGHAT and CDR2 FQNNGV. The CDR3 length is 13 residues. The CDR3: CASSLQGQETQYF. The CDR3 nucleotides read TGTGCCAGCAGCTTACAGGGGCAAGAGACCCAGTACTTC.

This chain links TRBV6-1 with TRBJ1-5; a possible D gene is TRBD1 (6 bases). Germline assignment: CDR1 MNHNS and CDR2 SASEGT. Trimming took 5 bases from V and 4 from J, leaving 12 bases between them. This CDR3 contains 14 residues. In nucleotides, the CDR3 is TGTGCCAGCAGTCGAGACAGGATTAATCAGCCCCAGCATTTT. Amino acids: CASSRDRINQPQHF.

This clone was counted a few times. Relative to the germline gene, one junction end is altered; a read error may explain this. The chain couples TRBV6-4 to TRBJ2-6; perhaps TRBD1 as D (5 bases). The CDR3 is made up of 16 amino acids. Looked up from germline, CDR1 is MRHNA and CDR2 is SNTAGT. CDR3 loop: CASSYSPGSGANVLTF. The CDR3 DNA reads as TGTGCCAGCAGTTACTCGCCAGGGTCTGGGGCCAACGTCCTGACTTTC.

The chain has TRBV4-3 and TRBJ2-1, with 7 nucleotides matching TRBD1. CDR3 length: 18 residues. Unmatched junction bases numbered 15, after V lost 1 base and J lost 6 bases. Germline lookup yields CDR1 LGHNA and CDR2 YSLEER. The CDR3: CASSQGWEYRGTGNEQFF. In DNA, the CDR3 is TGCGCCAGCAGCCAAGGATGGGAATACAGGGGTACGGGCAATGAGCAGTTCTTC.

V usage is TRBV19 and J usage is TRBJ1-2, with TRBD1 identical over 8 bases. The germline gives CDR1 LNHDA, CDR2 SQIVND (reference sequence). V was clipped by 6 bases and J by 6 bases; unmatched bases: 9. The CDR3 consists of 14 residues. CDR3 in DNA: TGTGCCAGTAGCTACGGACAGGGTGTTCATGGCTACACCTTC. It yields the protein CASSYGQGVHGYTF.

In regard to this clone: Other DNA sequences from this sample encode an identical CDR3 as well. The rearrangement links TRBV14 to TRBJ2-3, with D unclear. CDR1 is SGHDN, CDR2 FVKESK, per germline. The length of the CDR3 is 12 residues. V was trimmed by 1 base and J by 6 bases, leaving 5 bases between them. The DNA of the CDR3 is TGTGCCAGCAGCCAAGTGAGGGATACGCAGTATTTT. Translating gives CASSQVRDTQYF. Full variable domain (missing parts from reference TRBV14 and TRBJ2-3): EAGVTQFPSHSVIEKGQTVTLRCDPISGHDNLYWYRRVMGKEIKFLLHFVKESKQDESGMPNNRFLAERTGGTYSTLKVQPAELEDSGVYFCASSQVRDTQYFGPGTRLTVL.

This chain joins TRBV28 and TRBJ2-7; 12 nucleotides align to TRBD2. Germline V gene data show CDR1 as MDHEN and CDR2 as SYDVKM. The length of the CDR3 is 15 residues. The junction had 9 bases not matched to a gene; V was cut back by 6 bases and J by 6 bases. The CDR3 region has the DNA TGTGCCAGCAGGGAAACTAGCGGGAGGATTGCCGAGCAGTACTTC. Amino acids: CASRETSGRIAEQYF.